The 23 T cell receptor beta chains below were found in one sample sequenced in a study of T-cell memory formation after mild COVID-19. One entry per CDR3 protein results from TCRdb running MiXCR on the 5' RACE reads. The repertoire consists of around 420,000 distinct CDR3 sequences, with 20% to 30% occurring once and the leading ten covering around 8.1%. The material sequenced was PBMCs or a T cell subset sorted from them (not recorded which). Receptors were obtained from an adult woman who had mild COVID-19 (a few samples of this study predate the infection). Cell type and time point are not known.

There are a few counts of this clonotype. The chain employs TRBV7-6 and TRBJ2-1; 7 bases line up with TRBD1. This CDR3 is 15 amino acids long. V lost 5 bases, J lost 2 bases, and 6 bases stayed unmatched. Germline loops: CDR1 SGHVS, CDR2 FNYEAQ. In DNA form, the CDR3 reads TGTGCCAGCAGCCAAGGACAGGCACCCTACAATGAGCAGTTCTTC. Its protein product is CASSQGQAPYNEQFF.

The V call is TRBV4-3, the J call TRBJ2-6; a possible D gene is TRBD1 (5 bases). The CDR3 sequence is 16 residues long. Trimming left V 0 bases short and J 4 bases short, with 10 bases between. Germline V gives CDR1 LGHNA, CDR2 YSLEER. The CDR3 DNA reads TGCGCCAGCAGCCAAGACAGGGTGGCCGGGGCCAACGTCCTGACTTTC. Amino acid sequence: CASSQDRVAGANVLTF.

This clonotype was counted a few times. The chain has TRBV29-1 and TRBJ1-2; unclear D gene. The CDR3 contains 13 residues. Between the trimmed V and J ends, which lost 3 bases and 4 bases, there was a span of 12 bases. The V gene's germline CDR1 is SQVTM and CDR2 ANQGSEA. The CDR3 bases are TGCAGCGTTGAGGACCGCTCCCTCTATGGCTACACCTTC. Its protein product is CSVEDRSLYGYTF.

This clonotype was seen only a few times. CDR3 region: CATSEGLAGGPDNEQFF. The CDR3 DNA reads as TGTGCCACCAGCGAAGGACTAGCGGGAGGCCCCGACAATGAGCAGTTCTTC. The chain uses TRBV15 and TRBJ2-1; 14 nucleotides agree with TRBD2. The germline V gene encodes CDR1 LNHNV and CDR2 YYDKDF (reference sequence). This CDR3 contains 17 residues. V was clipped by 5 bases and J by 5 bases; unmatched bases: 8.

This clonotype was seen a handful of times. This rearrangement joins TRBV5-5 to TRBJ2-3; D is uncertain. This CDR3 region has 13 residues. Germline V gene lookup returns CDR1 SGHKS and CDR2 YYEKEE (reference sequence). Trimming removed 3 bases at V and 2 bases at J, with 7 bases between. The CDR3 here is CASSSPHTDTQYF. CDR3 sequence (DNA): TGTGCCAGCAGCTCCCCGCACACAGATACGCAGTATTTT.

For this clonotype: The germline gene is not matched at one end of the junction; a read error may be the cause. The chain couples TRBV7-7 to TRBJ2-1; 9 nucleotides line up with TRBD1. Germline loops: CDR1 SSHAT, CDR2 FNYEAQ (reference sequence). The CDR3 runs to 15 residues. The CDR3 region has the DNA TGTGCTAGCAGCTTGTTACAGGGGGCGCGGAATGAGCAGTTCTTC. It translates to CASSLLQGARNEQFF.

This clonotype has a handful of counts. V and J are TRBV12-3 or TRBV12-4 and TRBJ2-1; maybe TRBD2 (6 bases). Deletions cut 6 bases from V and 1 base from J, with 19 bases between. CDR3 length equals 17 residues. CDR3 in amino acids: CASRSSDPGVSYNEQFF. The CDR3 DNA reads as TGTGCCAGCAGGTCTAGCGACCCCGGAGTTTCCTACAATGAGCAGTTCTTC.

This clonotype has at least ten counts. The V gene is TRBV4-1, the J gene TRBJ1-1; 9 bases map to TRBD1. J gave up 0 bases and V 0 bases, and 8 bases lay outside the gene matches. Germline CDR1 MGHRA, CDR2 YSYEKL. The CDR3 spans 18 residues. The CDR3 sequence is CASSQDGQGNWMNTEAFF. The DNA of the CDR3 is TGCGCCAGCAGCCAAGATGGACAGGGGAATTGGATGAACACTGAAGCTTTCTTT.

This clonotype was seen a few times. The V and J genes are TRBV24-1 and TRBJ2-5; D unclear. The V gene lost 2 bases and the J gene lost 2 bases, with 2 bases spanning the gap. The length of the CDR3 is 12 residues. Germline values: CDR1 KGHDR, CDR2 SFDVKD. CDR3 protein: CATSDWQETQYF. The CDR3 bases are TGTGCCACCAGTGATTGGCAAGAGACCCAGTACTTC.

Many counts were recorded for this clonotype. The V gene is TRBV5-6, the J gene TRBJ1-2; 11 nucleotides align to TRBD1. Germline V CDR1 and CDR2: SGHDT, YYEEEE. This CDR3 is 14 amino acids long. Losses at the gene ends were 2 bases for V and 6 bases for J; bases not matched to a gene: 3. The DNA of the CDR3 is TGTGCCAGCAGCTTCCGGGACAGGGGGGATGGCTACACCTTC. This translates into CASSFRDRGDGYTF. The full variable domain, in which reference TRBV5-6 and TRBJ1-2 provide the parts outside the CDR3, is DAGVTQSPTHLIKTRGQQVTLRCSPKSGHDTVSWYQQALGQGPQFIFQYYEEEERQRGNFPDRFSGHQFPNYSSELNVNALLLGDSALYLCASSFRDRGDGYTFGSGTRLTVV.

The table lists this clonotype with a few counts. This chain links TRBV19 with TRBJ2-1, with D unresolved. CDR1 and CDR2 from the germline V gene are LNHDA and SQIVND (reference sequence). The CDR3 is made up of 13 amino acids. Trimming took 3 bases from V and 4 from J, leaving 7 bases between them. The CDR3 loop is CASSIQEYNEQFF. In DNA, the CDR3 is TGTGCCAGTAGTATTCAGGAATACAATGAGCAGTTCTTC.

V and J are TRBV14 and TRBJ2-1, with D possibly being TRBD2 (7 bases). The CDR3 covers 13 residues. Trimming stripped 1 base from V and 9 bases from J, with 10 bases between. Germline CDR1 and CDR2: SGHDN and FVKESK. The CDR3 DNA reads as TGTGCCAGCAGCCAAGGGGGGGGGCTTGAGCAGTTCTTC. This gives the protein CASSQGGGLEQFF.

The chain has TRBV12-3 or TRBV12-4 and TRBJ1-2; no clear D gene. This CDR3 is built from 13 residues. Between the trimmed V and J ends, which lost 2 bases and 3 bases, there was a span of 7 bases. This CDR3 is CASSLMAHYGYTF. CDR3 nucleotide sequence: TGTGCCAGCAGTTTAATGGCACACTATGGCTACACCTTC.

The chain joins TRBV5-1 to TRBJ2-1; D remains unclear. Germline CDR1 reads SGHRS; CDR2 reads YFSETQ. V lost 4 bases, J lost 9 bases, and 14 bases lay in between. This CDR3 contains 13 residues. Written as DNA, the CDR3 is TGCGCCAGCAGCCCCTTAATAGCAGTTGAGCAGTTCTTC. Protein product: CASSPLIAVEQFF.

The chain recombines TRBV2 with TRBJ2-2; no definite D call. Germline lookup yields CDR1 SNHLY and CDR2 FYNNEI. The CDR3 spans 12 residues. V was pared by 2 bases and J by 9 bases, with 7 bases between. CDR3 nucleotides: TGTGCCAGCAGTGAACGGGTGAGGGAGCTGTTTTTT. Encoded protein: CASSERVRELFF.

The chain combines TRBV5-5 with TRBJ1-3; no reliable D call. Trimming took 1 base from V and 0 from J, leaving 17 bases between them. This CDR3 spans 18 amino acids. CDR1 and CDR2 (germline): SGHKS, YYEKEE (reference sequence). The CDR3 protein is CASSLRFTFGSSGNTIYF. In DNA, the CDR3 is TGTGCCAGCAGCTTGCGGTTTACTTTCGGGAGCTCTGGAAACACCATATATTTT.

V and J are TRBV7-6 and TRBJ2-3, with 7 bases identical to TRBD1. The V segment lost 1 base and the J segment 3 bases; nucleotides outside the gene matches: 10. Germline lookup yields CDR1 SGHVS and CDR2 FNYEAQ. The CDR3 has 17 residues. The CDR3 DNA reads as TGTGCCAGCAGCTTAGACCAACAGGGGCCAGTGACAGATACGCAGTATTTT. It is translated as CASSLDQQGPVTDTQYF.

This clonotype was counted a few times. The chain has TRBV24-1 and TRBJ2-1; 11 positions agree with TRBD2. V shed 5 bases and J 0 bases; nucleotides not matched to a gene: 5. The CDR3 sequence is 17 residues long. In germline, CDR1 is KGHDR, CDR2 SFDVKD. As DNA, the CDR3 is TGTGCCACCAGTGCCACCGGACTAGCGGGCTCCTACAATGAGCAGTTCTTC. Its protein product is CATSATGLAGSYNEQFF.

This clonotype has more than one count but fewer than ten. The chain has TRBV7-6 and TRBJ2-3, with 7 bases that match TRBD2. J gave up 0 bases and V 1 base, and 7 bases lay outside the gene matches. The CDR3 runs to 17 residues. The germline V gene has CDR1 SGHVS and CDR2 FNYEAQ. The CDR3 sequence: CASSLDWEGRSTDTQYF. DNA of the CDR3: TGTGCCAGCAGCTTAGATTGGGAGGGGCGGAGCACAGATACGCAGTATTTT.

The chain recombines TRBV12-3 or TRBV12-4 with TRBJ1-1; 10 bases line up with TRBD1. The V gene end was trimmed by 6 bases and the J gene end by 7 bases; junction bases not matched to a gene: 8. The CDR3 runs 14 residues. CDR3 nucleotides: TGTGCCAGCAGCCCCGCCGGGACAGGGGTTGAAGCTTTCTTT. The encoded protein is CASSPAGTGVEAFF.

In its sample, this clonotype was seen once. The chain joins TRBV11-2 to TRBJ2-5, with unresolved D. V lost 5 bases and J 1 base, leaving 14 bases between the germline ends. The CDR3 is 15 residues long. Germline assignment: CDR1 SGHAT and CDR2 FQNNGV. The DNA for the CDR3 is TGTGCCAGCAGCAGGTCCCCTGCCAGCCAAGAGACCCAGTACTTC. Protein product: CASSRSPASQETQYF.

The rearrangement links TRBV7-2 to TRBJ2-1; TRBD1 agrees at 8 bases. The germline gives CDR1 SGHTA, CDR2 FQGNSA. V was pared by 4 bases and J by 10 bases, with 12 bases of the junction left unmatched. The CDR3 sequence is 15 residues long. The CDR3 reads CASSWGQALLVEQFF. CDR3 sequence (DNA): TGTGCCAGCAGCTGGGGACAGGCTCTGTTGGTGGAGCAGTTCTTC.

The J gene is TRBJ2-5, the V gene TRBV25-1; tentatively, D is TRBD1 or TRBD2 (5 bases each). This CDR3 contains 12 residues. CDR1 and CDR2 from the germline V gene are MGHDK and SYGVNS. The germline V and J ends were trimmed by 7 bases and 4 bases, with 10 bases remaining between them. In DNA form, the CDR3 reads TGTGCCAGCAACGAGGGGAGAGAGACCCAGTACTTC. Translation gives CASNEGRETQYF.